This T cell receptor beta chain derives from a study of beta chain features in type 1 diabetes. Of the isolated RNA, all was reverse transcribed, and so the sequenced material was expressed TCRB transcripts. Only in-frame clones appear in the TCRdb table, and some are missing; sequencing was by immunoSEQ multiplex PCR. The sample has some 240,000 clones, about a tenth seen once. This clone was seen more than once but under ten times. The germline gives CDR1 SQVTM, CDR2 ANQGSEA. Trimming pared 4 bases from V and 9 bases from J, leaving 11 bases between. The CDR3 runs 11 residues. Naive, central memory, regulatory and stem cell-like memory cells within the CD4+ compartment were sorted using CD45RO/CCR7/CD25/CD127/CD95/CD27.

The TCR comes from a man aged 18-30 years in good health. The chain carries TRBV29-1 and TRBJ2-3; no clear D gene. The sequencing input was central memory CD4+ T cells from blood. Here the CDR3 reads CSVVPDRTQYF. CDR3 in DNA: TGCAGCGTTGTCCCCGATAGGACGCAGTATTTT.